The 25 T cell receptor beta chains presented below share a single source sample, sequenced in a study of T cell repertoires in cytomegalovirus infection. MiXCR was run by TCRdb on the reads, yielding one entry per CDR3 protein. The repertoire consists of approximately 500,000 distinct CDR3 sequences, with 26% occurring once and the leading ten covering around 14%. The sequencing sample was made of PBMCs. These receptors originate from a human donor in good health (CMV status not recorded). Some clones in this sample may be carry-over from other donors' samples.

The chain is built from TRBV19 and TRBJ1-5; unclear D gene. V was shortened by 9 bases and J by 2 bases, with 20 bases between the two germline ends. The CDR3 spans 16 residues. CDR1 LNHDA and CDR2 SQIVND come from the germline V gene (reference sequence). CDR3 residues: CASGSGKRTGNQPQHF. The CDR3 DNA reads TGTGCCAGCGGTTCCGGGAAAAGGACCGGCAATCAGCCCCAGCATTTT.

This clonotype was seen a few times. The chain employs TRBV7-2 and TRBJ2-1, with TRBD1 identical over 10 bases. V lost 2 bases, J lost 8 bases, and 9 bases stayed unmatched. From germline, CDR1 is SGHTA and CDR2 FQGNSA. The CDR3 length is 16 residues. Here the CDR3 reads CASSLSRGQGGDEQFF. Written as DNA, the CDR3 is TGTGCCAGCAGCTTATCCCGCGGACAGGGGGGGGATGAGCAGTTCTTC.

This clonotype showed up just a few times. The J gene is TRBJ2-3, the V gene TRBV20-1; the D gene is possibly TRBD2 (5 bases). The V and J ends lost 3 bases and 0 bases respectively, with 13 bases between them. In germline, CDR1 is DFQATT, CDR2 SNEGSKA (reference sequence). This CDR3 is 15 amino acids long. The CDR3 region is CSASFYGISTDTQYF. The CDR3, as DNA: TGCAGTGCTAGCTTTTACGGGATTAGCACAGATACGCAGTATTTT.

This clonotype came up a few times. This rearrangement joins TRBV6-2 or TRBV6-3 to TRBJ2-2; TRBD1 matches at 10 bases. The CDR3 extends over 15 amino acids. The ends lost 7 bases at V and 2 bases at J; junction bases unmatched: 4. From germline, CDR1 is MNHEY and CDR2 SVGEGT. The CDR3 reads CASTRQGANTGELFF. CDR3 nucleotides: TGTGCCAGCACAAGACAGGGGGCAAACACCGGGGAGCTGTTTTTT.

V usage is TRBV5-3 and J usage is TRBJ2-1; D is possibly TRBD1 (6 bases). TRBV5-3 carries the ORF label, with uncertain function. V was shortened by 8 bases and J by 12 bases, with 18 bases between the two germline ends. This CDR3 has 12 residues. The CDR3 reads CASSHTQGWQFF. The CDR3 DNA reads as TGTGCCAGCAGCCACACACAGGGATGGCAGTTCTTC.

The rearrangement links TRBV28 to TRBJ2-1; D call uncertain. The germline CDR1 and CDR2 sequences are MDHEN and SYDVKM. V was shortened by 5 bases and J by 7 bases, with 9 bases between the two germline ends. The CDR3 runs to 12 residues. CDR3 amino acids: CASSEPRNEQFF. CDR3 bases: TGTGCCAGCAGTGAGCCCCGAAATGAGCAGTTCTTC.

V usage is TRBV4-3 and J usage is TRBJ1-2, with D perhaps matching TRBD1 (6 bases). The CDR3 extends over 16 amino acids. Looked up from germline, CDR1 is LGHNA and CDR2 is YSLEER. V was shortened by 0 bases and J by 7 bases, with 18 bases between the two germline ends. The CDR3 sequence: CASSQDRLQGGFGYTF. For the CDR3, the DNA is TGCGCCAGCAGCCAAGACAGACTACAGGGAGGGTTTGGCTACACCTTC.

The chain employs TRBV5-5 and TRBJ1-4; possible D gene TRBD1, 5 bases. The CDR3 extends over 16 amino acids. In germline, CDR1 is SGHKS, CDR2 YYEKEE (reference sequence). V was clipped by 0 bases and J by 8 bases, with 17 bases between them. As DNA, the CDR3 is TGTGCCAGCAGCTTGGGGTTTGGGCAGGGCCAGGAAAAACTGTTTTTT. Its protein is CASSLGFGQGQEKLFF.

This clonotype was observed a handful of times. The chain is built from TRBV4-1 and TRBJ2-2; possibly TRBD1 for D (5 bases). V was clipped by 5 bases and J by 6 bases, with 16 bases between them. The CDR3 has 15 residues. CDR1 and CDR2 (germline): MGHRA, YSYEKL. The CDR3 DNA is TGCGCCAGCAGCGATGTCAGGGTTCTGGCCGGGGAGCTGTTTTTT. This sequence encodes CASSDVRVLAGELFF.

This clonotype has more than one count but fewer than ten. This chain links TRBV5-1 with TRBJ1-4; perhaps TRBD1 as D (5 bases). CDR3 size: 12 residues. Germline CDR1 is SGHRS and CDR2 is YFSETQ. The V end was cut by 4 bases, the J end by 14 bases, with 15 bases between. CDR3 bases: TGCGCCAGCAGCCCTTCCCGACAGTGCCTGTTTTTT. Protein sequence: CASSPSRQCLFF.

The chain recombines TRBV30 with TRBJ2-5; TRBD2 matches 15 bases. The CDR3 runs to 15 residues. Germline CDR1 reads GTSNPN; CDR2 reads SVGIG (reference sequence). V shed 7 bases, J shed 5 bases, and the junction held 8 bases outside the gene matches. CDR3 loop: CASGLAGGPRETQYF. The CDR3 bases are TGTGCCTCCGGACTAGCGGGAGGGCCCAGGGAGACCCAGTACTTC.

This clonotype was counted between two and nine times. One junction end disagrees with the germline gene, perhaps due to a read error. For the CDR3, the DNA is TGTGCCAGCAGCCCGACCAGGCAGGGGGCCCGTCACTTC. Residues: CASSPTRQGARHF. The chain has TRBV7-2 and TRBJ1-2, with 8 bases aligning to TRBD1. The CDR3 has 13 residues. CDR1 is SGHTA, CDR2 FQGNSA, per germline. Based on the CDR3 plus reference TRBV7-2 and TRBJ1-2, the full variable domain is GAGVSQSPSNKVTEKGKDVELRCDPISGHTALYWYRQSLGQGLEFLIYFQGNSAPDKSGLPSDRFSAERTGGSVSTLTIQRTQQEDSAVYLCASSPTRQGARHFGSGTRLTVV.

The CDR3: CASSLGLAGVSIYNEQFF. DNA for the CDR3: TGTGCCAGCAGCTTGGGTCTAGCGGGAGTGTCGATATATAATGAGCAGTTCTTC. The rearrangement uses TRBV11-2 and TRBJ2-1, with 10 nucleotides matching TRBD2. The CDR3 sequence is 18 residues long. Germline CDR1 is SGHAT and CDR2 is FQNNGV. V trimming: 3 bases; J trimming: 7 bases; junction bases outside the gene matches: 15.

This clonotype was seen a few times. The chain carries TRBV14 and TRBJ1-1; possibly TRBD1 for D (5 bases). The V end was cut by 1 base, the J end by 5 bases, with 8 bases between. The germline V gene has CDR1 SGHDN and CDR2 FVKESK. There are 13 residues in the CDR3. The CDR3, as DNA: TGTGCCAGCAGCCAAGTAGGGGATACTGAAGCTTTCTTT. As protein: CASSQVGDTEAFF.

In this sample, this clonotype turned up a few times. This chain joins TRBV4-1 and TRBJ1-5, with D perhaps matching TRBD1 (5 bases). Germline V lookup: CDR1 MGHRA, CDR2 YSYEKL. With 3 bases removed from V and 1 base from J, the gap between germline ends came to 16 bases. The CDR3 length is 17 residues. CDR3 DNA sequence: TGCGCCAGCAGCCAGTACTGGGACCGGGCCAGCAATCAGCCCCAGCATTTT. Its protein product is CASSQYWDRASNQPQHF.

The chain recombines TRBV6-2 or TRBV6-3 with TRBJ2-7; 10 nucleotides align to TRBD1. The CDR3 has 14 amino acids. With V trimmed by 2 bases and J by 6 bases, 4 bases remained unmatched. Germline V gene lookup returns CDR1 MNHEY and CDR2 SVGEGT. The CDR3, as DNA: TGTGCCAGCAGTTACGGACAGGGGGTTGGCGAGCAGTACGTC. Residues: CASSYGQGVGEQYV.

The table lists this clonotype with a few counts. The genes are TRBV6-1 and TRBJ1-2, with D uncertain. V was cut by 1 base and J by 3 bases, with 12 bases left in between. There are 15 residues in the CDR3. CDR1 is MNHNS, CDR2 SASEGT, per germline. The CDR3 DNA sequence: TGTGCCAGCAGTGAAGTACGGCGTCCTGACTATGGCTACACCTTC. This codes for CASSEVRRPDYGYTF.

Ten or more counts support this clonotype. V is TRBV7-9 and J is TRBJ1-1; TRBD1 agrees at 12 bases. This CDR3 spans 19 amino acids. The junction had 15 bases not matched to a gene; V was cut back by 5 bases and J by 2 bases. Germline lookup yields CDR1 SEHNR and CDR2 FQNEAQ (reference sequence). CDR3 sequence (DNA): TGTGCCAGCAGCCGAGACCCGGGACAGGGGGCAGTCAAAAACACTGAAGCTTTCTTT. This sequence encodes CASSRDPGQGAVKNTEAFF. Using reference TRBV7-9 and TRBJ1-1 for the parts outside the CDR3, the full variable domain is DTGVSQNPRHKITKRGQNVTFRCDPISEHNRLYWYRQTLGQGPEFLTYFQNEAQLEKSRLLSDRFSAERPKGSFSTLEIQRTEQGDSAMYLCASSRDPGQGAVKNTEAFFGQGTRLTVV.

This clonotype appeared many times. The CDR3 sequence is CASSLVPPGVGYTGELFF. The CDR3 DNA reads TGTGCCAGCAGCTTAGTCCCTCCGGGAGTTGGGTACACCGGGGAGCTGTTTTTT. This chain links TRBV7-2 with TRBJ2-2; D is perhaps TRBD2 (6 bases). The CDR3 loop spans 18 amino acids. V dropped 1 base and J dropped 3 bases, with 18 bases sitting between them. Germline V CDR1 and CDR2: SGHTA, FQGNSA.

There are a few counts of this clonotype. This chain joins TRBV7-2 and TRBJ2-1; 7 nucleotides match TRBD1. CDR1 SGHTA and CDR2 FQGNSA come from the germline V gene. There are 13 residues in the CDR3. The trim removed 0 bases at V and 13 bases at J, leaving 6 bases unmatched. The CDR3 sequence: CASSLALQGSQFF. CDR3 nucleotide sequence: TGTGCCAGCAGCTTAGCCTTACAGGGGTCACAGTTCTTC. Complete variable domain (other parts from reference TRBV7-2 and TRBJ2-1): GAGVSQSPSNKVTEKGKDVELRCDPISGHTALYWYRQSLGQGLEFLIYFQGNSAPDKSGLPSDRFSAERTGGSVSTLTIQRTQQEDSAVYLCASSLALQGSQFFGPGTRLTVL.

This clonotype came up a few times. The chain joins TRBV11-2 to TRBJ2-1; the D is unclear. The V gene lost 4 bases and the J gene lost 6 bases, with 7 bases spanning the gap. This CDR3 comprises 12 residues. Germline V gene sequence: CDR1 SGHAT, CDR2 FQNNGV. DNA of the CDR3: TGTGCCAGCAGCTCTTTACTCAATGAGCAGTTCTTC. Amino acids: CASSSLLNEQFF.

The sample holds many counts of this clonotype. Written as DNA, the CDR3 is TGTGCCAGCAGCCGGGGGGGGGGAGATTTAAGTGAGCAGTTCTTC. Residues: CASSRGGGDLSEQFF. This chain links TRBV6-2 or TRBV6-3 with TRBJ2-1; 8 bases match TRBD2. CDR1 is MNHEY and CDR2 is SVGEGT in the germline V gene. CDR3 length equals 15 residues. Losses at the gene ends were 6 bases for V and 9 bases for J; bases not matched to a gene: 13.

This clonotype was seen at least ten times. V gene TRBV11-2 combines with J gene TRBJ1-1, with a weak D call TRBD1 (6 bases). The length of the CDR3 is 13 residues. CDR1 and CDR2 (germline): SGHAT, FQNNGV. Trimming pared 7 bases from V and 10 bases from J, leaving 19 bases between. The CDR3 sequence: CASTIRGSPGAFF. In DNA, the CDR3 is TGTGCCAGCACCATAAGGGGGTCCCCCGGAGCTTTCTTT.

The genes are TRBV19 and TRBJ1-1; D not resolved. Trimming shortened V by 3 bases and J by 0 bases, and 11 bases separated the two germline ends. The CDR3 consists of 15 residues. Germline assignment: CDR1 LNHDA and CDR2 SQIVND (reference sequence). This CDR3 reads CASSISRTMNTEAFF. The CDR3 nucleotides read TGTGCCAGTAGTATCTCCAGGACGATGAACACTGAAGCTTTCTTT.

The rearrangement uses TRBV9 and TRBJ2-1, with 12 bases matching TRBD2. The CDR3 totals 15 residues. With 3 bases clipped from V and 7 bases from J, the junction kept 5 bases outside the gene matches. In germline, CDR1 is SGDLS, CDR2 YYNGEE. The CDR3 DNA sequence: TGTGCCAGCAGCGGACTAGCGGGAGAAATGAATGAGCAGTTCTTC. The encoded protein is CASSGLAGEMNEQFF.